This TCR beta chain was obtained from a study of T cell responses to AZD1222 COVID-19 vaccine. Whole-study results and caveats: None of the repertoires were sampled until the peak T cell response had passed.

Second-dose recipients at about 4 or about 12 weeks were treated as one pooled group. The CDR3 sequence is 13 residues long. The V gene's germline CDR1 is SGHDT and CDR2 YYEEEE. V shed 0 bases and J shed 0 bases, with 3 bases lying between them. Comments on this clone: The antigen is unknown.

The data were produced by immunoSEQ multiplex PCR, yet TCRdb's version contains in-frame clones alone and is incomplete. The sample has about 180,000 clones, around 94% seen once; the top ten hold around 1.6%. The specimen comprised peripheral blood, sampled 28 days after the second AZD1222 dose. The sequence derives from an adult who received the AZD1222 COVID-19 vaccine. The chain employs TRBV5-6 and TRBJ1-1; D unresolved. The DNA of the CDR3 is TGTGCCAGCAGCTTGGGGGTGAACACTGAAGCTTTCTTT. Residues: CASSLGVNTEAFF.